The source of this T cell receptor beta chain is a study of immune evolution from preneoplasia to lung adenocarcinoma. Between the mid-2010s and the late 2010s, patients underwent resection in Japan or China. TCRdb keeps only in-frame clones here, not all; method: immunoSEQ multiplex PCR. Seen here are roughly 8,000 clones, approximately 80% observed once, and the top ten hold just over 8%. The receptor comes from a person aged 50 to 59 with lung adenocarcinoma. Input material: FFPE invasive lung adenocarcinoma tissue.

CDR3 bases: TGTGCCAGCAGCCAGGCCGGACAGTATAGCAATCAGCCCCAGCATTTT. This codes for CASSQAGQYSNQPQHF. The chain couples TRBV4-2 to TRBJ1-5; the D gene is possibly TRBD1 (6 bases). The CDR3 contains 16 residues. V lost 3 bases to trimming and J lost 0 bases, with 12 bases between them. Germline-derived CDR1 and CDR2 are LGHNA and YNFKEQ.